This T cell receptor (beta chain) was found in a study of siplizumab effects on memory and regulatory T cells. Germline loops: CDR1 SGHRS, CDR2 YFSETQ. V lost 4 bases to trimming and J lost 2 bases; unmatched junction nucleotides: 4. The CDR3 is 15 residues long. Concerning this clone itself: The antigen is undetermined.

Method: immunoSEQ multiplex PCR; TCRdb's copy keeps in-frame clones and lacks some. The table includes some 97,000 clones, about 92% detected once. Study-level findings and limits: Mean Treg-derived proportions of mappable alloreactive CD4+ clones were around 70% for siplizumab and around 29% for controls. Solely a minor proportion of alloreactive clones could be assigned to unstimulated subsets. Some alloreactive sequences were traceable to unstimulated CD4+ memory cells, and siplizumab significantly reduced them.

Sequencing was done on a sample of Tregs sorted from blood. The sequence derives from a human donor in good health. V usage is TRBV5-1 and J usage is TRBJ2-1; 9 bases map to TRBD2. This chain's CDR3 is CASSGSGGTYNEQFF. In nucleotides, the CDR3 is TGCGCCAGCAGCGGAAGCGGGGGGACCTACAATGAGCAGTTCTTC.